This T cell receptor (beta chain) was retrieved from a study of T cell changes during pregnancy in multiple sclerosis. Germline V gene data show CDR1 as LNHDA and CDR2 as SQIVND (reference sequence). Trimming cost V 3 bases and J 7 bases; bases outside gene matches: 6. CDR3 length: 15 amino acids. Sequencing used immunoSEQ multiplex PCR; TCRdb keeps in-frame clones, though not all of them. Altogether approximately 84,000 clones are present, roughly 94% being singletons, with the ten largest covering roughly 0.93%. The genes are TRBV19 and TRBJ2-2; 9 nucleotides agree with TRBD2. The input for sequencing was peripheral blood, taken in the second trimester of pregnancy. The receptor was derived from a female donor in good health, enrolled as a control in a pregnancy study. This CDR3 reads CASSIVAGALGELFF. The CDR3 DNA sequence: TGTGCCAGTAGTATCGTAGCGGGAGCTCTCGGGGAGCTGTTTTTT.